Each of the 25 T cell receptor beta chains below was sequenced from the same sample in a study of blood T cell repertoires in COVID-19. Profiling relied on immunoSEQ multiplex PCR, and the TCRdb table lists in-frame clones only, not all of them. The sample includes under 200,000 clones, roughly 80% of them seen just once. Sequenced input: peripheral blood. The receptor source for this set is a woman aged 65 to 85 with COVID-19, enrolled during active disease.

The chain couples TRBV29-1 to TRBJ1-3; D is unresolved. Per germline, CDR1 SQVTM and CDR2 ANQGSEA. V lost 2 bases and J 4 bases, leaving 9 bases between the germline ends. There are 13 residues in the CDR3. The CDR3 DNA is TGCAGCGTTGAAAAAGAGGCCGGAAACACCATATATTTT. Protein product: CSVEKEAGNTIYF.

The genes are TRBV5-1 and TRBJ1-3, with 9 bases identical to TRBD1. The germline V gene encodes CDR1 SGHRS and CDR2 YFSETQ. The CDR3 is 15 amino acids. Unmatched junction bases numbered 4, after V lost 0 bases and J lost 6 bases. The CDR3 protein is CASSLGDRDENTIYF. For the CDR3, the DNA is TGCGCCAGCAGCTTGGGGGACAGGGACGAAAACACCATATATTTT.

In nucleotides, the CDR3 is TGTGCCAGTAGTGTCGCGACGAACACCGGGGAGCTGTTTTTT. Translated, it gives CASSVATNTGELFF. V usage is TRBV19 and J usage is TRBJ2-2; D uncertain. The V end lost 5 bases, the J end lost 0 bases, and 7 bases lay between the germline ends. Germline loops: CDR1 LNHDA, CDR2 SQIVND (reference sequence). There are 14 residues in the CDR3.

The V gene is TRBV6-5, the J gene TRBJ1-1, with 7 bases matching TRBD1. V dropped 6 bases and J dropped 1; count of bases not matched to a gene: 5. Germline CDR1 is MNHEY and CDR2 is SVGAGI. This CDR3 is 14 amino acids long. Here the CDR3 DNA reads TGTGCCAGCAGCCAGGGGGTCTGGAACACTGAAGCTTTCTTT. It specifies CASSQGVWNTEAFF.

The gene calls are TRBV29-1 and TRBJ2-6; D unresolved. The CDR3 consists of 20 residues. V dropped 0 bases and J dropped 1 base, with 22 bases sitting between them. Germline assignment: CDR1 SQVTM and CDR2 ANQGSEA. CDR3 loop: CSVEEARTNLTYSGANVLTF. Written as DNA, the CDR3 is TGCAGCGTTGAAGAGGCACGTACTAATCTTACTTATTCTGGGGCCAACGTCCTGACTTTC.

The DNA for the CDR3 is TGTGCCAGCAGCCCCCGGACAGGGCCCAACACTGAAGCTTTCTTT. Its translation is CASSPRTGPNTEAFF. This chain uses TRBV11-3 with TRBJ1-1, with TRBD1 matching 8 bases. V shed 5 bases, J shed 2 bases, and the junction held 7 bases outside the gene matches. Germline lookup yields CDR1 SGHNT and CDR2 YENEEA. The CDR3 extends over 15 amino acids.

The chain employs TRBV9 and TRBJ2-7, with 10 bases identical to TRBD2. The CDR3 has 16 amino acids. Looked up from germline, CDR1 is SGDLS and CDR2 is YYNGEE. Unmatched junction bases numbered 13, after V lost 4 bases and J lost 6 bases. Written as DNA, the CDR3 is TGTGCCAGCAGCACCACTAGCGGGATGACTCGCCTCGAGCAGTACTTC. Amino acids: CASSTTSGMTRLEQYF.

The chain employs TRBV5-1 and TRBJ1-1; 8 positions match TRBD1. The J segment lost 8 bases and the V segment lost 0 bases, leaving 3 bases of the junction unmatched. Looked up from germline, CDR1 is SGHRS and CDR2 is YFSETQ. The CDR3 is 13 residues long. This CDR3 is CASSLAGGREAFF. As DNA, the CDR3 is TGCGCCAGCAGCTTGGCAGGGGGCCGAGAAGCTTTCTTT.

This clone was seen just once. The chain combines TRBV6-5 with TRBJ2-7; 8 positions match TRBD1. Germline trimming cut 10 bases from V and 3 bases from J; bases unmatched to any gene: 8. Looked up from germline, CDR1 is MNHEY and CDR2 is SVGAGI. This CDR3 region has 13 residues. The CDR3: CATRGRVGYEQYF. The CDR3 bases are TGTGCCACCAGGGGGCGCGTAGGCTACGAGCAGTACTTC.

This chain connects TRBV6-5 to TRBJ2-7; 8 bases match TRBD1. V lost 10 bases, J lost 1 base, and 9 bases stayed unmatched. The CDR3 consists of 14 residues. In germline, CDR1 is MNHEY, CDR2 SVGAGI. The CDR3: CATGQGGVSYEQYF. The CDR3 DNA reads TGTGCCACCGGACAGGGTGGGGTATCCTACGAGCAGTACTTC.

The rearrangement uses TRBV3-1 (or the pseudogene TRBV3-2) and TRBJ2-7, with D maybe TRBD2 (5 bases). CDR1 and CDR2 (germline): LGHDT, YNNKEL (reference sequence). Trimming shortened V by 4 bases and J by 8 bases, and 21 bases separated the two germline ends. The CDR3 is made up of 15 amino acids. CDR3 residues: CASSPSRGMVDKQYF. As DNA, the CDR3 is TGTGCCAGCAGCCCTTCAAGAGGGATGGTCGACAAGCAGTACTTC.

The chain links TRBV30 to TRBJ1-6, with a weak D call TRBD1 (6 bases). V gave up 3 bases and J gave up 10 bases, with 13 bases separating them. This CDR3 has 13 residues. Germline V gene lookup returns CDR1 GTSNPN and CDR2 SVGIG (reference sequence). CDR3 coding DNA: TGTGCCTGGAGGCGGGGGGCCAGATCACCCCTCCACTTT. The encoded protein is CAWRRGARSPLHF.

This clone has more than one count but fewer than ten. The chain has TRBV9 and TRBJ2-3; no definite D call. Between the trimmed V and J ends, which lost 1 base and 2 bases, there was a span of 11 bases. CDR1 and CDR2 (germline): SGDLS, YYNGEE. The CDR3 runs 15 residues. The CDR3 loop is CASSVNPGVTDTQYF. The CDR3 nucleotides are TGTGCCAGCAGCGTAAACCCCGGAGTCACAGATACGCAGTATTTT.

This sequence joins TRBV5-1 and TRBJ2-6; no firm D call. The V gene lost 4 bases and the J gene lost 4 bases, with 18 bases spanning the gap. The germline V gene encodes CDR1 SGHRS and CDR2 YFSETQ. The CDR3 length is 17 residues. The CDR3 spells CASSPANSRPGANVLTF. DNA for the CDR3: TGCGCCAGCAGCCCCGCGAATTCTCGTCCGGGGGCCAACGTCCTGACTTTC.

This chain joins TRBV30 and TRBJ2-1, with TRBD2 matching 8 bases. The CDR3 length is 13 residues. CDR1 and CDR2 (germline): GTSNPN, SVGIG (reference sequence). CDR3 in DNA: TGTGCAACTAGCGGAGGCTCCTGGAATGAGCAGTTCTTC. This encodes CATSGGSWNEQFF. The full variable domain, with the rest looked up from reference TRBV30 and TRBJ2-1, is SQTIHQWPATLVQPVGSPLSLECTVEGTSNPNLYWYRQAAGRGLQLLFYSVGIGQISSEVPQNLSASRPQDRQFILSSKKLLLSDSGFYLCATSGGSWNEQFFGPGTRLTVL.

This clone was seen only once. The chain uses TRBV5-8 and TRBJ2-5; the D is unclear. V lost 0 bases and J lost 2, with 5 bases in between. CDR1 is SGHTS, CDR2 YDEGEE, per germline. This CDR3 contains 13 residues. CDR3 bases: TGTGCCAGCAGCTTGGATTCGCAAGAGACCCAGTACTTC. It codes for CASSLDSQETQYF.

This sequence joins TRBV11-2 and TRBJ2-3, with D hard to call. V lost 3 bases and J lost 1, with 8 bases in between. Germline CDR1 SGHAT, CDR2 FQNNGV. The CDR3 has 14 amino acids. The CDR3 is CASSFTPGTDTQYF. The CDR3, as DNA: TGTGCCAGCAGCTTTACTCCGGGCACAGATACGCAGTATTTT.

This rearrangement joins TRBV12-5 to TRBJ2-1, with 9 bases matching TRBD2. The CDR3 loop spans 12 amino acids. Trimming took 6 bases from V and 8 from J; bases not matched to a gene: 2. Germline values: CDR1 LGHNT, CDR2 FRNRAP. CDR3: CASGAGGHEQFF. CDR3 bases: TGTGCTAGTGGAGCGGGAGGCCATGAGCAGTTCTTC.

The rearrangement links TRBV24-1 to TRBJ2-2; 9 bases map to TRBD1. V shed 0 bases, J shed 7 bases, and the junction held 5 bases outside the gene matches. CDR1 is KGHDR and CDR2 is SFDVKD in the germline V gene. CDR3 size: 16 residues. CDR3 residues: CATSDLSGTGIGELFF. In DNA form, the CDR3 reads TGTGCCACCAGTGATTTGTCCGGGACAGGGATCGGGGAGCTGTTTTTT.

V usage is TRBV27 and J usage is TRBJ1-1; D gene ambiguous. The CDR3 has 11 residues. Trimming left V 5 bases short and J 3 bases short, with 4 bases between. Germline loops: CDR1 MNHEY, CDR2 SMNVEV (reference sequence). The CDR3 bases are TGTGCCAGCAGTCCAGACACTGAAGCTTTCTTT. The encoded protein is CASSPDTEAFF.

This chain uses TRBV29-1 with TRBJ2-3, with 14 bases aligning to TRBD2. There are 15 residues in the CDR3. The V and J ends lost 7 bases and 2 bases, in that order; junction bases with no gene match: 5. CDR1 and CDR2 (germline): SQVTM, ANQGSEA. The DNA of the CDR3 is TGCAGCGAATCGGGACTAGCGGGAGTCACAGATACGCAGTATTTT. Protein sequence: CSESGLAGVTDTQYF.

Only one count was recorded for this clone. The chain is built from TRBV24-1 and TRBJ2-7; TRBD2 is a possible D gene (6 bases). CDR1 is KGHDR and CDR2 is SFDVKD in the germline V gene. V was trimmed by 3 bases and J by 3 bases, leaving 11 bases between them. The CDR3 runs 14 residues. The CDR3 reads CATSDPTRSYEQYF. CDR3 coding DNA: TGTGCCACCAGTGATCCGACTAGGAGCTACGAGCAGTACTTC.

This clone appeared once. The J gene is TRBJ2-2, the V gene TRBV9; 10 nucleotides line up with TRBD2. Germline CDR1 SGDLS, CDR2 YYNGEE. The CDR3 covers 18 residues. The V gene end was trimmed by 0 bases and the J gene end by 1 base; junction bases not matched to a gene: 6. Here the CDR3 reads CASSVGGGLALNTGELFF. CDR3 coding DNA: TGTGCCAGCAGCGTAGGAGGGGGACTAGCGTTGAACACCGGGGAGCTGTTTTTT.

The V call is TRBV24-1, the J call TRBJ2-3; D might be TRBD2 (6 bases). Trimming removed 9 bases from V and 2 bases from J, with 11 bases in between. This CDR3 spans 13 amino acids. CDR1 KGHDR and CDR2 SFDVKD come from the germline V gene. CDR3 amino acids: CATGEVDTDTQYF. The CDR3, as DNA: TGTGCCACCGGGGAGGTGGACACAGATACGCAGTATTTT.

This sequence joins TRBV10-3 and TRBJ1-6; no clear D. V lost 0 bases and J lost 13, with 16 bases in between. Germline assignment: CDR1 ENHRY and CDR2 SYGVKD. The CDR3 runs to 15 residues. CDR3 residues: CAISESSGFESPLHF. The CDR3 DNA is TGTGCCATCAGTGAGTCGTCGGGGTTTGAGTCCCCCCTCCACTTT.